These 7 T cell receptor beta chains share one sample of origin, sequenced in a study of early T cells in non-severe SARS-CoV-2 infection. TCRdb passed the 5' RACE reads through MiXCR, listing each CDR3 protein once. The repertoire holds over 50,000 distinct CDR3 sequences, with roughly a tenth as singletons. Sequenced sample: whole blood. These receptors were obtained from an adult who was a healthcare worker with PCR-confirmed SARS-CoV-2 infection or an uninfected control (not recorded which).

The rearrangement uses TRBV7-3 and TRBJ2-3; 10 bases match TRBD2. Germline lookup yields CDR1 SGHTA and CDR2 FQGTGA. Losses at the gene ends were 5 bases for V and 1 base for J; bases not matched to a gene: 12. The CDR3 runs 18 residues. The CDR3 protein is CASSTPSGGKLGTDTQYF. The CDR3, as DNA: TGTGCCAGCAGCACCCCTAGCGGGGGAAAACTAGGCACAGATACGCAGTATTTT.

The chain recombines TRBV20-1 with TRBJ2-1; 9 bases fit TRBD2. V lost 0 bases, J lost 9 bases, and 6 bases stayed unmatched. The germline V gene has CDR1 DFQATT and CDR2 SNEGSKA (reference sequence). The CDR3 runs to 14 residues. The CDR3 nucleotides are TGCAGTGCTAGAGATTTCGGGACTAGCATTGAGCAGTTCTTC. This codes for CSARDFGTSIEQFF.

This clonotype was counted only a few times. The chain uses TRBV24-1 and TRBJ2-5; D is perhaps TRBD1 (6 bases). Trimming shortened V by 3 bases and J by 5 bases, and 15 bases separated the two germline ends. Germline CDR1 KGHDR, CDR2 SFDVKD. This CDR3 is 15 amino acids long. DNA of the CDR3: TGTGCCACCAGTGATCGGGGACACCAGGAGGAGACCCAGTACTTC. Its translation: CATSDRGHQEETQYF.

CDR3 sequence (DNA): TGTGCCAGCAGCTGGAGGGCAGCCGAAGCTTTCTTT. Translation gives CASSWRAAEAFF. This chain links TRBV5-6 with TRBJ1-1; no firm D call. Trimming left V 3 bases short and J 8 bases short, with 11 bases between. Germline CDR1 SGHDT, CDR2 YYEEEE. This CDR3 is 12 amino acids long.

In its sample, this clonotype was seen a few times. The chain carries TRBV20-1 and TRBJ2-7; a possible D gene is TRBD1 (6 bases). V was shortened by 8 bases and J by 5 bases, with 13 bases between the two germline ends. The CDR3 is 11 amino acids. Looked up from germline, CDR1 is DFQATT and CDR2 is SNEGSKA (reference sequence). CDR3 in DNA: TGCAGTCCGGGACAAGGGGACGAGCAGTACGTC. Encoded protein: CSPGQGDEQYV.

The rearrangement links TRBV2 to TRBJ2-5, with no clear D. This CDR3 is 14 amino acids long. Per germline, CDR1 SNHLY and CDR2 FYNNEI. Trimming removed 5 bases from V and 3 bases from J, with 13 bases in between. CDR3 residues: CASSPTAPEETQYF. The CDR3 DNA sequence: TGTGCCAGCAGTCCAACAGCTCCTGAAGAGACCCAGTACTTC.

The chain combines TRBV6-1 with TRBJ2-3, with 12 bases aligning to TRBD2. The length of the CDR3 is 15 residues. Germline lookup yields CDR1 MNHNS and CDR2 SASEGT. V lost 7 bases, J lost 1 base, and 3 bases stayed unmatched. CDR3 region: CASTRLAGGTDTQYF. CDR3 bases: TGTGCCAGCACTAGACTAGCGGGGGGCACAGATACGCAGTATTTT.